The clone carrying this T cell receptor (beta chain) has only a few counts. No antigen is known for it. Germline CDR1 and CDR2: DFQATT and SNEGSKA (reference sequence). The junction had 5 bases not matched to a gene; V was cut back by 3 bases and J by 6 bases. The CDR3 is made up of 14 amino acids. About 10 milliliters of peripheral blood were drawn from each donor into EDTA-treated tubes. Then a second PCR, running about 6 to 12 cycles, was carried out with a sample-barcoded 5' primer and a J-beta primer mix. TCRdb independently ran MiXCR on the 5' RACE reads; one entry per CDR3 protein. The sample contains about 1.6 million distinct CDR3 sequences, about 35% of which appear only once. The data stem from a study of blood T cells in healthy people across ages. Overall study findings and caveats: CMV status of donors was unknown, possibly confounding expanded clonotype changes.

The receptor comes from a woman aged 25 to 45 in good health. The specimen sequenced was blood. V gene TRBV20-1 combines with J gene TRBJ2-7, with 13 bases fitting TRBD2. The chain's CDR3 is CSASGTSGNREQYF. The CDR3 nucleotides read TGCAGTGCTAGTGGGACTAGCGGGAATCGCGAGCAGTACTTC.